Listed here are 21 T cell receptor beta chains from one sample, sequenced in a study of blood T cell repertoires in COVID-19. Sequencing used immunoSEQ multiplex PCR; TCRdb keeps in-frame clones, though not all of them. Here the sample spans 150,000 to 200,000 clones, about nine tenths being singletons. Sequenced sample: peripheral blood. The receptors were sampled from a woman between 50 and 59 years old with acute or convalescent COVID-19.

The chain joins TRBV19 to TRBJ1-4; D possibly corresponds to TRBD1 (6 bases). V shed 1 base and J shed 1 base, with 13 bases lying between them. The CDR3 covers 17 residues. CDR1 is LNHDA, CDR2 SQIVND, per germline (reference sequence). CDR3 residues: CASSIVQGSQTNEKLFF. The DNA of the CDR3 is TGTGCCAGTAGTATAGTACAGGGAAGCCAAACTAATGAAAAACTGTTTTTT.

The chain links TRBV7-9 to TRBJ1-4; D may be TRBD1 (5 bases). V dropped 4 bases and J dropped 0 bases, with 9 bases sitting between them. Germline CDR1 is SEHNR and CDR2 is FQNEAQ (reference sequence). The CDR3 contains 15 residues. CDR3: CASSWGQATNEKLFF. CDR3 DNA: TGTGCCAGCAGCTGGGGCCAGGCAACTAATGAAAAACTGTTTTTT. Together with reference TRBV7-9 and TRBJ1-4, the CDR3 gives the full variable domain: DTGVSQNPRHKITKRGQNVTFRCDPISEHNRLYWYRQTLGQGPEFLTYFQNEAQLEKSRLLSDRFSAERPKGSFSTLEIQRTEQGDSAMYLCASSWGQATNEKLFFGSGTQLSVL.

A few counts support this clone. The rearrangement uses TRBV10-2 and TRBJ1-3, with 10 positions matching TRBD1. The V gene end was trimmed by 9 bases and the J gene end by 2 bases; junction bases not matched to a gene: 7. The CDR3 runs to 15 residues. The germline V gene has CDR1 WSHSY and CDR2 SAAADI. The CDR3 here is CASGDRGSAGNTIYF. The CDR3, as DNA: TGCGCCAGTGGGGACAGGGGCTCTGCTGGAAACACCATATATTTT.

The V and J genes are TRBV9 and TRBJ2-1; 9 bases map to TRBD2. Germline loops: CDR1 SGDLS, CDR2 YYNGEE. The ends lost 0 bases at V and 5 bases at J; junction bases unmatched: 3. The CDR3 has 15 amino acids. CDR3 DNA sequence: TGTGCCAGCAGCGTAGACCTAGCGGGAAACAATGAGCAGTTCTTC. Translation gives CASSVDLAGNNEQFF.

The rearrangement links TRBV6-2 or TRBV6-3 to TRBJ2-7; 11 nucleotides agree with TRBD2. Losses at the gene ends were 2 bases for V and 5 bases for J; bases not matched to a gene: 11. The germline CDR1 and CDR2 sequences are MNHEY and SVGEGT. CDR3 size: 17 residues. This chain's CDR3 is CASSYEMASGRNHEQYF. The CDR3 DNA follows: TGTGCCAGCAGTTACGAGATGGCTAGCGGGAGGAACCACGAGCAGTACTTC.

This rearrangement joins TRBV12-5 to TRBJ2-5; TRBD1 matches 10 bases. Germline V CDR1 and CDR2: LGHNT, FRNRAP. Trimming cost V 8 bases and J 3 bases; bases outside gene matches: 3. This CDR3 has 13 amino acids. CDR3 coding DNA: TGTGCTAGTATGGGACAGGGGAAAGAGACCCAGTACTTC. It codes for CASMGQGKETQYF.

V gene TRBV30 combines with J gene TRBJ1-1; 9 nucleotides line up with TRBD1. This CDR3 has 11 residues. Germline V gene sequence: CDR1 GTSNPN, CDR2 SVGIG (reference sequence). For the CDR3, the DNA is TGTGCGGTGACAGGGGGCACTGAAGCTTTCTTT. This codes for CAVTGGTEAFF.

The chain joins TRBV11-2 to TRBJ1-3, with 10 bases that match TRBD1. Losses at the gene ends were 5 bases for V and 3 bases for J; bases not matched to a gene: 7. CDR3 length equals 16 residues. CDR1 is SGHAT and CDR2 is FQNNGV in the germline V gene. The CDR3 loop is CASSTRTGGIGNTIYF. Written as DNA, the CDR3 is TGTGCCAGCAGCACCCGGACAGGGGGTATTGGAAACACCATATATTTT. The variable domain in full, with the rest retrieved from reference TRBV11-2 and TRBJ1-3, is EAGVAQSPRYKIIEKRQSVAFWCNPISGHATLYWYQQILGQGPKLLIQFQNNGVVDDSQLPKDRFSAERLKGVDSTLKIQPAKLEDSAVYLCASSTRTGGIGNTIYFGEGSWLTVV.

This clone was seen a handful of times. V usage is TRBV4-1 and J usage is TRBJ2-1, with D possibly being TRBD2 (5 bases). CDR3 length: 15 amino acids. V was cut by 4 bases and J by 5 bases, with 15 bases left in between. Germline CDR1 reads MGHRA; CDR2 reads YSYEKL. In DNA, the CDR3 is TGCGCCAGCAGCCCCTGGACTGGACGGGACAATGAGCAGTTCTTC. Translating it yields CASSPWTGRDNEQFF.

This clone was counted only a few times. The chain couples TRBV6-5 to TRBJ1-1; 8 bases line up with TRBD1. The CDR3 is 15 amino acids. The junction had 8 bases not matched to a gene; V was cut back by 0 bases and J by 8 bases. Germline-derived CDR1 and CDR2 are MNHEY and SVGAGI. The CDR3: CASSYSPGQGLEAFF. The CDR3 DNA follows: TGTGCCAGCAGTTACTCTCCAGGACAGGGTTTAGAAGCTTTCTTT.

This chain joins TRBV29-1 and TRBJ2-7, with a possible D match to TRBD1 (5 bases). With 1 base removed from V and 6 bases from J, the gap between germline ends came to 13 bases. Germline V gene sequence: CDR1 SQVTM, CDR2 ANQGSEA. The CDR3 is 13 amino acids. The CDR3 is CSVEGQGSTEQYF. The CDR3 DNA is TGCAGCGTTGAAGGCCAGGGATCTACCGAGCAGTACTTC.

The CDR3 is CASSPQDRVMGGYTF. The CDR3 DNA reads as TGTGCCAGTAGTCCCCAAGACAGGGTAATGGGGGGCTACACCTTC. This sequence joins TRBV19 and TRBJ1-2, with 7 nucleotides matching TRBD1. This CDR3 has 15 amino acids. With V trimmed by 5 bases and J by 8 bases, 14 bases remained unmatched. Germline CDR1 reads LNHDA; CDR2 reads SQIVND (reference sequence).

Here the CDR3 DNA reads TGTGCCAGCAGTGCGCAGACAGGGTATGAGCAGTTCTTC. Its protein product is CASSAQTGYEQFF. This chain links TRBV12-3 or TRBV12-4 with TRBJ2-1, with 7 bases fitting TRBD1. J was trimmed by 8 bases and V by 5 bases; bases with no gene match: 6. This CDR3 is built from 13 residues.

V gene TRBV13 combines with J gene TRBJ1-3; tentative D call: TRBD1 (5 bases). Looked up from germline, CDR1 is PRHDT and CDR2 is FYEKMQ (reference sequence). Trimming took 2 bases from V and 7 from J, leaving 15 bases between them. This CDR3 contains 15 residues. The CDR3 reads CASSLRAGIKNTIYF. The CDR3 coding sequence is TGTGCCAGCAGCTTAAGGGCAGGGATAAAGAACACCATATATTTT.

The rearrangement joins TRBV5-4 to TRBJ1-2, with D possibly TRBD1 on 5 matching bases. The V end lost 0 bases, the J end lost 4 bases, and 10 bases lay between the germline ends. Germline assignment: CDR1 SGHNT and CDR2 YYREEE (reference sequence). CDR3 length: 14 residues. Here the CDR3 reads CASSLDQGGYGYTF. The CDR3 DNA reads as TGTGCCAGCAGCTTGGACCAGGGAGGCTATGGCTACACCTTC.

The rearrangement joins TRBV6-5 to TRBJ1-3; TRBD1 is a possible D gene (6 bases). Germline CDR1 MNHEY, CDR2 SVGAGI. This CDR3 region has 14 residues. The V and J ends lost 5 bases and 4 bases respectively, with 12 bases between them. CDR3 amino acids: CASSLTGIGNTIYF. The CDR3 DNA follows: TGTGCCAGCAGTCTTACAGGGATCGGAAACACCATATATTTT.

V is TRBV5-1 and J is TRBJ1-4, with TRBD1 matching 8 bases. The CDR3 is made up of 15 amino acids. CDR1 is SGHRS and CDR2 is YFSETQ in the germline V gene. The ends lost 0 bases at V and 7 bases at J; junction bases unmatched: 5. The CDR3 is CASSLAGTGSEKLFF. The CDR3 nucleotides are TGCGCCAGCAGCTTGGCCGGGACAGGATCTGAAAAACTGTTTTTT.

This chain links TRBV6-2 or TRBV6-3 with TRBJ2-7; 9 bases agree with TRBD2. This CDR3 has 15 amino acids. Germline CDR1 and CDR2: MNHEY and SVGEGT. V shed 5 bases and J 6 bases; nucleotides not matched to a gene: 11. CDR3 loop: CASSPPGREGLEQYF. The CDR3 coding sequence is TGTGCCAGCAGTCCCCCTGGGCGGGAGGGCCTCGAGCAGTACTTC.

The gene calls are TRBV9 and TRBJ2-1; 7 bases fit TRBD2. V lost 0 bases, J lost 8 bases, and 8 bases stayed unmatched. Germline CDR1 reads SGDLS; CDR2 reads YYNGEE. The CDR3 is made up of 15 amino acids. CDR3 nucleotide sequence: TGTGCCAGCAGCGTAGGCGGGAGCCCCGCGGATGAGCAGTTCTTC. Protein sequence: CASSVGGSPADEQFF.

The CDR3 DNA reads as TGTGCCACCAGTGAACAAAAACAGGTACGACTCAATCAGCCCCAGCATTTT. It yields the protein CATSEQKQVRLNQPQHF. The chain combines TRBV24-1 with TRBJ1-5, with D possibly TRBD1 on 5 matching bases. V was clipped by 4 bases and J by 3 bases, with 18 bases between them. This CDR3 spans 17 amino acids. Per the germline V gene, CDR1 is KGHDR and CDR2 is SFDVKD.

This clone showed up just once. Here the CDR3 reads CATSDPHDGGDPTDTQYF. The CDR3 DNA is TGTGCCACCAGTGACCCCCACGACGGGGGAGATCCCACAGATACGCAGTATTTT. The V call is TRBV24-1, the J call TRBJ2-3; the D gene is possibly TRBD2 (6 bases). The CDR3 extends over 18 amino acids. CDR1 KGHDR and CDR2 SFDVKD come from the germline V gene. Trimming removed 4 bases at V and 2 bases at J, with 21 bases between.